A single sample is the source of the 29 T cell receptor beta chains below, sequenced in a study of blood T cells in healthy people across ages. PCR was performed a second time for roughly 7 to 11 cycles using a sample-barcoded 5' primer and a J-beta primer mix. TCRdb used MiXCR to reprocess the 5' RACE reads, holding one entry per CDR3 protein. Of about 1.4 million distinct CDR3 sequences in the sample, around 59% were seen once. The source material was blood. The receptors here all came from a young man in good health.

Only a few counts were recorded for this clonotype. The gene calls are TRBV29-1 and TRBJ2-7; the D call may be TRBD1 or TRBD2 (5 bases each). The end of the DNA is better explained by TRBJ2-5, so the J call may be wrong. The germline V gene has CDR1 SQVTM and CDR2 ANQGSEA. This CDR3 is 16 amino acids long. DNA of the CDR3: TGCAGCGTTGAAGGCCTTTCGGGTGGGACGAGGGAGACCCAGTACTTC. This gives the protein CSVEGLSGGTRETQYF.

The genes are TRBV28 and TRBJ2-5; TRBD1 aligns across 12 bases. The end of the DNA is better explained by TRBJ2-7, so the J call may be wrong. This CDR3 is 14 amino acids long. The germline V gene encodes CDR1 MDHEN and CDR2 SYDVKM. The CDR3 nucleotides are TGTGCCAGCAGTACGGGACAGGGGGCGCGCGAGCAGTACTTC. Translated, it gives CASSTGQGAREQYF.

This chain connects TRBV5-1 to TRBJ1-1; D perhaps matches TRBD1 (5 bases). Trimming cost V 0 bases and J 1 base, with 10 bases left between them. In germline, CDR1 is SGHRS, CDR2 YFSETQ. CDR3 length: 15 residues. This chain's CDR3 is CASSLARDSNTEAFF. DNA for the CDR3: TGCGCCAGCAGCTTGGCCAGGGACTCGAACACTGAAGCTTTCTTT.

This clonotype was found a few times. This rearrangement joins TRBV20-1 to TRBJ2-4, with TRBD2 as a possible D gene (6 bases). The J call may be faulty, since TRBJ2-7 better matches the DNA end. Per the germline V gene, CDR1 is DFQATT and CDR2 is SNEGSKA (reference sequence). The CDR3 is made up of 15 amino acids. The CDR3 sequence: CSARANTRETYEQYF. CDR3 DNA: TGCAGTGCTAGAGCAAACACCCGGGAGACCTACGAGCAGTACTTC.

The chain is built from TRBV20-1 and TRBJ2-7; possible D gene TRBD1, 5 bases. Germline V gene sequence: CDR1 DFQATT, CDR2 SNEGSKA (reference sequence). V was trimmed by 1 base and J by 6 bases, leaving 13 bases between them. The CDR3 has 13 residues. CDR3 in amino acids: CSARVGQAPEQYF. The CDR3 DNA follows: TGCAGTGCTAGAGTGGGGCAGGCACCCGAGCAGTACTTC.

This clonotype came up a few times. The V gene is TRBV29-1, the J gene TRBJ2-7, with 8 bases aligning to TRBD1. J was trimmed by 0 bases and V by 6 bases; bases with no gene match: 4. This CDR3 has 13 amino acids. Germline CDR1 and CDR2: SQVTM and ANQGSEA. CDR3 amino acids: CSVLTGDSYEQYF. The CDR3 DNA sequence: TGCAGCGTGCTGACAGGGGACTCCTACGAGCAGTACTTC.

The chain has TRBV5-1 and TRBJ1-2, with D tentatively TRBD1 (5 bases). Trimming took off 2 bases at V and 4 bases at J, with 15 bases between the two ends. The CDR3 is 15 residues long. Per germline, CDR1 SGHRS and CDR2 YFSETQ. The CDR3 DNA follows: TGCGCCAGCAGCTTTAGTTGGCAGGGCCTCTATGGCTACACCTTC. As protein: CASSFSWQGLYGYTF.

This chain links TRBV27 with TRBJ2-7; D remains ambiguous. This CDR3 contains 11 residues. V was cut by 7 bases and J by 5 bases, with 9 bases left in between. Germline-derived CDR1 and CDR2 are MNHEY and SMNVEV (reference sequence). This chain's CDR3 is CASKPRDEQYF. The CDR3 DNA reads TGTGCCAGCAAGCCACGGGACGAGCAGTACTTC.

This clonotype was counted only a few times. The CDR3 reads CASSHGEDGSMEQYF. Here the CDR3 DNA reads TGCGCCAGCAGCCACGGCGAGGACGGTTCGATGGAGCAGTACTTC. V is TRBV4-1 and J is TRBJ2-7; no clear D gene. Germline V gene data show CDR1 as MGHRA and CDR2 as YSYEKL. The ends were cut back, 3 bases at V and 7 bases at J, with 19 bases in the middle. This CDR3 has 15 residues.

The J gene is TRBJ2-5, the V gene TRBV5-1; D is possibly TRBD1 or TRBD2 (5 bases each). The V end was cut by 6 bases, the J end by 1 base, with 10 bases between. CDR1 is SGHRS and CDR2 is YFSETQ in the germline V gene. The CDR3 covers 13 residues. CDR3 coding DNA: TGCGCCAGCAATACGGGGACCCAAGAGACCCAGTACTTC. The encoded protein is CASNTGTQETQYF.

The chain has TRBV10-3 and TRBJ2-3; 11 bases agree with TRBD1. CDR3 size: 13 residues. V gave up 10 bases and J gave up 4 bases; unmatched junction bases: 4. The germline V gene has CDR1 ENHRY and CDR2 SYGVKD. The CDR3 here is CATGQGASDTQYF. CDR3 nucleotides: TGTGCCACCGGACAGGGGGCGTCAGATACGCAGTATTTT.

The chain employs TRBV5-5 and TRBJ2-1, with 8 bases matching TRBD1. Germline lookup yields CDR1 SGHKS and CDR2 YYEKEE (reference sequence). The CDR3 loop spans 14 amino acids. V shed 4 bases and J 8 bases; nucleotides not matched to a gene: 8. CDR3: CASSTGQGVDEQFF. DNA for the CDR3: TGTGCCAGCAGCACTGGACAGGGTGTGGATGAGCAGTTCTTC. The whole variable domain, remainder taken from reference TRBV5-5 and TRBJ2-1, is DAGVTQSPTHLIKTRGQQVTLRCSPISGHKSVSWYQQVLGQGPQFIFQYYEKEERGRGNFPDRFSARQFPNYSSELNVNALLLGDSALYLCASSTGQGVDEQFFGPGTRLTVL.

The gene calls are TRBV12-3 or TRBV12-4 and TRBJ2-3, with D unresolved. The V and J ends lost 7 bases and 1 base respectively, with 15 bases between them. The CDR3 is 15 amino acids. CDR3 DNA sequence: TGTGCCAGCATCCCCCTGCATGTCGGCACAGATACGCAGTATTTT. Residues: CASIPLHVGTDTQYF.

V gene TRBV12-3 or TRBV12-4 combines with J gene TRBJ2-7; 7 bases match TRBD1. TRBJ2-5 explains the end of the DNA better; the J call may be wrong. The CDR3 sequence is 12 residues long. The CDR3 sequence is CASSRGLGTQYF. CDR3 nucleotides: TGTGCCAGCAGTAGGGGGCTGGGGACCCAGTACTTC.

The V and J genes are TRBV11-2 and TRBJ2-7; 7 nucleotides align to TRBD1. Unmatched junction bases numbered 9, after V lost 0 bases and J lost 7 bases. This CDR3 has 15 residues. Germline-derived CDR1 and CDR2 are SGHAT and FQNNGV. The CDR3 reads CASSLDLEGASEQYF. The CDR3 DNA follows: TGTGCCAGCAGCTTAGATCTAGAGGGGGCGAGTGAGCAGTACTTC.

The chain is built from TRBV7-2 and TRBJ2-3; D is uncertain. Germline V gene lookup returns CDR1 SGHTA and CDR2 FQGNSA. Trimming removed 8 bases from V and 4 bases from J, with 4 bases in between. The CDR3 covers 10 residues. Here the CDR3 DNA reads TGTGCCAGCGTGTCAGATACGCAGTATTTT. It codes for CASVSDTQYF.

This chain uses TRBV29-1 with TRBJ1-1; D is unclear. CDR3 size: 10 residues. V was pared by 5 bases and J by 3 bases, with 4 bases between. Germline assignment: CDR1 SQVTM and CDR2 ANQGSEA. The CDR3 DNA reads as TGCAGCGTTCGCGACACTGAAGCTTTCTTT. This codes for CSVRDTEAFF.

Here the CDR3 reads CAIQTGTEAFF. The CDR3 coding sequence is TGTGCCATTCAGACTGGGACTGAAGCTTTCTTT. The chain carries TRBV10-3 and TRBJ1-1; D gene unclear. Trimming took 9 bases from V and 5 from J, leaving 10 bases between them. Germline loops: CDR1 ENHRY, CDR2 SYGVKD. The CDR3 sequence is 11 residues long.

This clonotype has just a few counts. The rearrangement links TRBV4-3 to TRBJ2-2; D is undetermined. Trimming removed 8 bases at V and 7 bases at J, with 11 bases between. CDR1 and CDR2 from the germline V gene are LGHNA and YSLEER. CDR3 length: 12 residues. CDR3 protein: CASGRRVGELFF. In nucleotides, the CDR3 is TGCGCCAGCGGCCGGCGTGTCGGGGAGCTGTTTTTT.

The CDR3 nucleotides read TGCGCCAGCAGCCAAGATCCCACCCCGAACACTGAAGCTTTCTTT. Protein: CASSQDPTPNTEAFF. J is TRBJ1-1 and V is TRBV4-3; D call uncertain. The CDR3 runs 15 residues. The germline V gene encodes CDR1 LGHNA and CDR2 YSLEER. V lost 0 bases, J lost 1 base, and 9 bases lay in between.

With respect to this clonotype: The junction and the germline gene differ at one end; a read error may be behind it. This chain connects TRBV6-6 to TRBJ2-7; the D call may be TRBD1 or TRBD2 (5 bases each). The germline gives CDR1 MNHNY, CDR2 SVGAGI (reference sequence). The CDR3 runs to 17 residues. For the CDR3, the DNA is TGTGCCAGTAGTTACTCCCCCGGGGCAGGGCAATTCTACGAGCAGTACTTC. Translation: CASSYSPGAGQFYEQYF.

V usage is TRBV29-1 and J usage is TRBJ2-2, with unresolved D. The V end lost 1 base, the J end lost 3 bases, and 15 bases lay between the germline ends. CDR1 SQVTM and CDR2 ANQGSEA come from the germline V gene. This CDR3 region has 16 residues. For the CDR3, the DNA is TGCAGCGTTGAAGTAGGTCCAGAACCCTACACCGGGGAGCTGTTTTTT. Residues: CSVEVGPEPYTGELFF.

The rearrangement links TRBV7-9 to TRBJ1-5, with TRBD1 matching 12 bases. The J segment lost 5 bases and the V segment lost 8 bases, leaving 10 bases of the junction unmatched. CDR3 length equals 16 residues. The germline gives CDR1 SEHNR, CDR2 FQNEAQ (reference sequence). CDR3 in DNA: TGTGCCAGCTCGGGGACAGGGGGCATTCTAGATCAGCCCCAGCATTTT. This gives the protein CASSGTGGILDQPQHF.

Worth noting for this clonotype: A read error may explain this, as a much larger clone is one base away. This chain joins TRBV7-9 and TRBJ2-7; the D gene is possibly TRBD2 (6 bases). This CDR3 spans 13 amino acids. Looked up from germline, CDR1 is SEHNR and CDR2 is FQNEAQ (reference sequence). The CDR3 DNA sequence: TGTGCCAGCAGCTCTACGGGGGTCTACGGGCAGTACTTC. As protein: CASSSTGVYGQYF. Full variable domain (missing parts from reference TRBV7-9 and TRBJ2-7): DTGVSQNPRHKITKRGQNVTFRCDPISEHNRLYWYRQTLGQGPEFLTYFQNEAQLEKSRLLSDRFSAERPKGSFSTLEIQRTEQGDSAMYLCASSSTGVYGQYFGPGTRLTVT.

The gene calls are TRBV27 and TRBJ1-2; D is ambiguous. Germline CDR1 and CDR2: MNHEY and SMNVEV (reference sequence). V gave up 6 bases and J gave up 2 bases, with 10 bases separating them. The CDR3 runs 13 residues. The CDR3 region has the DNA TGTGCCAGCAGCCCCCAGGCGAACTATGGCTACACCTTC. It encodes CASSPQANYGYTF.

The chain joins TRBV4-1 to TRBJ2-3, with D tentatively TRBD1 (6 bases). The germline V and J ends were trimmed by 0 bases and 0 bases, with 10 bases remaining between them. The germline CDR1 and CDR2 sequences are MGHRA and YSYEKL. The CDR3 is made up of 16 amino acids. CDR3 region: CASSQEGQGSTDTQYF. CDR3 nucleotides: TGCGCCAGCAGCCAAGAGGGGCAGGGGAGCACAGATACGCAGTATTTT.

This clonotype showed up just once. The CDR3 DNA follows: TGTGCCAGCAGTGAACTGAATAGCTCTGGAAACACCATATATTTT. It encodes CASSELNSSGNTIYF. The rearrangement uses TRBV2 and TRBJ1-3; no reliable D call. The CDR3 contains 15 residues. CDR1 is SNHLY, CDR2 FYNNEI, per germline. Trimming stripped 2 bases from V and 0 bases from J, with 8 bases between. Full variable domain (outside the CDR3, taken from reference TRBV2 and TRBJ1-3): EPEVTQTPSHQVTQMGQEVILRCVPISNHLYFYWYRQILGQKVEFLVSFYNNEISEKSEIFDDQFSVERPDGSNFTLKIRSTKLEDSAMYFCASSELNSSGNTIYFGEGSWLTVV.

The CDR3 reads CASSFGIVNSPLHF. The CDR3 coding sequence is TGTGCCAGCAGCTTTGGCATCGTGAATTCACCCCTCCACTTT. The V call is TRBV5-6, the J call TRBJ1-6; D uncertain. Trimming pared 2 bases from V and 7 bases from J, leaving 10 bases between. The CDR3 runs to 14 residues. Germline lookup yields CDR1 SGHDT and CDR2 YYEEEE. The full variable domain, its missing parts supplied by reference TRBV5-6 and TRBJ1-6, is DAGVTQSPTHLIKTRGQQVTLRCSPKSGHDTVSWYQQALGQGPQFIFQYYEEEERQRGNFPDRFSGHQFPNYSSELNVNALLLGDSALYLCASSFGIVNSPLHFGNGTRLTVT.

J is TRBJ1-6 and V is TRBV7-9, with D maybe TRBD1 (5 bases). Per the germline V gene, CDR1 is SEHNR and CDR2 is FQNEAQ (reference sequence). The CDR3 runs 17 residues. Trimming pared 5 bases from V and 11 bases from J, leaving 25 bases between. CDR3 amino acids: CASSITFGTLTWAPLHF. The CDR3, as DNA: TGTGCCAGCAGCATTACTTTCGGGACTCTAACTTGGGCACCCCTCCACTTT.